The 16 T cell receptor beta chains below all came from one sample that was sequenced in a study of T-cell reconstitution after alpha-beta-depleted transplantation in children. Molecular barcoding with unique molecular identifiers was used for the TCRbeta library. TCRdb ran MiXCR on the PCR reads and lists one entry per CDR3 protein. The table lists some 460,000 distinct CDR3 sequences, around 15% of them singletons. Sequenced material: PBMCs, mostly from graft donor cells, taken 360 days after TCRalphabeta/CD19-depleted stem cell transplant. Every receptor here comes from a boy younger than two who had a stem cell transplant for Wiskott-Aldrich syndrome, so the T cells may come from the graft donor.

The chain combines TRBV5-5 with TRBJ1-5; TRBD1 might be the D (5 bases). Germline V lookup: CDR1 SGHKS, CDR2 YYEKEE (reference sequence). This CDR3 has 15 residues. Trimming pared 0 bases from V and 4 bases from J, leaving 11 bases between. CDR3 region: CASSLVGVENQPQHF. CDR3 sequence (DNA): TGTGCCAGCAGCTTGGTGGGGGTTGAGAATCAGCCCCAGCATTTT.

V and J are TRBV7-9 and TRBJ2-1; 13 bases line up with TRBD2. CDR1 SEHNR and CDR2 FQNEAQ come from the germline V gene (reference sequence). This CDR3 spans 15 amino acids. Germline trimming cut 3 bases from V and 15 bases from J; bases unmatched to any gene: 11. The CDR3: CASSFRGLAGPTPFF. CDR3 in DNA: TGTGCCAGCAGCTTTAGGGGACTAGCGGGGCCTACCCCGTTCTTC.

This clonotype was counted a few times. This chain uses TRBV5-6 with TRBJ2-1; 9 bases agree with TRBD1. From germline, CDR1 is SGHDT and CDR2 YYEEEE. V trimming: 1 base; J trimming: 6 bases; junction bases outside the gene matches: 8. The CDR3 runs to 16 residues. CDR3 DNA: TGTGCCAGCAGCTTGCTTGTGGGACAGGGACCCAATGAGCAGTTCTTC. Translated, it gives CASSLLVGQGPNEQFF. The whole variable domain, remainder taken from reference TRBV5-6 and TRBJ2-1, is DAGVTQSPTHLIKTRGQQVTLRCSPKSGHDTVSWYQQALGQGPQFIFQYYEEEERQRGNFPDRFSGHQFPNYSSELNVNALLLGDSALYLCASSLLVGQGPNEQFFGPGTRLTVL.

This clonotype was seen only a few times. CDR3 coding DNA: TGTGCTAGTGGTTCCACCGGCGGTGGGTACAATGAGCAGTTCTTC. Amino acid sequence: CASGSTGGGYNEQFF. V and J are TRBV12-5 and TRBJ2-1; D ambiguous. The germline V gene has CDR1 LGHNT and CDR2 FRNRAP. The V gene lost 4 bases and the J gene lost 4 bases, with 14 bases spanning the gap. The CDR3 length is 15 residues.

In this sample, this clonotype turned up a few times. This sequence joins TRBV5-1 and TRBJ2-3; unclear D gene. The germline V gene has CDR1 SGHRS and CDR2 YFSETQ. The CDR3 runs to 13 residues. V lost 0 bases to trimming and J lost 4 bases, with 6 bases between them. CDR3 DNA sequence: TGCGCCAGCAGCTTGGGCAGGTCAGATACGCAGTATTTT. It encodes CASSLGRSDTQYF.

This clonotype was observed a few times. The J gene is TRBJ2-4, the V gene TRBV10-3, with D tentatively TRBD2 (5 bases). Germline CDR1 ENHRY, CDR2 SYGVKD. There are 13 residues in the CDR3. V lost 2 bases and J 4 bases, leaving 6 bases between the germline ends. The CDR3 region has the DNA TGTGCCATCAGTGAGGGACTGAAAAACATTCAGTACTTC. As protein: CAISEGLKNIQYF.

The chain uses TRBV18 and TRBJ2-3; tentatively, D is TRBD1 (6 bases). The germline V and J ends were trimmed by 0 bases and 0 bases, with 13 bases remaining between them. Germline loops: CDR1 KGHSH, CDR2 LQKENI. This CDR3 comprises 17 residues. CDR3 bases: TGTGCCAGCTCACCACCTACTGGGACATCTAGCACAGATACGCAGTATTTT. Residues: CASSPPTGTSSTDTQYF.

A few counts support this clonotype. The chain uses TRBV4-3 and TRBJ2-7; 10 nucleotides agree with TRBD1. Germline-derived CDR1 and CDR2 are LGHNA and YSLEER. After removal of 1 base from V and 6 bases from J, the junction contained 6 bases not matched to a gene. CDR3 length: 15 residues. The CDR3 region is CASSQVFRTGGEQYF. The CDR3 DNA sequence: TGCGCCAGCAGCCAAGTTTTTCGGACAGGGGGCGAGCAGTACTTC.

This chain uses TRBV5-1 with TRBJ2-2; D remains ambiguous. The germline CDR1 and CDR2 sequences are SGHRS and YFSETQ. Deletions cut 8 bases from V and 7 bases from J, with 12 bases between. The CDR3 is made up of 12 amino acids. The CDR3 DNA is TGCGCCAGAAGCCGGTCCCTCGGGGAGCTGTTTTTT. Translation: CARSRSLGELFF.

This clonotype came up a few times. This sequence joins TRBV4-3 and TRBJ2-1; D ambiguous. This CDR3 has 15 amino acids. Trimming removed 3 bases at V and 0 bases at J, with 9 bases between. CDR1 and CDR2 (germline): LGHNA, YSLEER. CDR3 amino acids: CASSQGSNSYNEQFF. The CDR3 DNA is TGCGCCAGCAGCCAGGGTTCAAACTCCTACAATGAGCAGTTCTTC.

This clonotype came up a few times. The V and J genes are TRBV12-3 or TRBV12-4 and TRBJ1-5; D gene unclear. Trimming left V 5 bases short and J 3 bases short, with 11 bases between. The CDR3 has 14 residues. This chain's CDR3 is CASSAPGNNQPQHF. The CDR3, as DNA: TGTGCCAGCAGTGCTCCGGGGAACAATCAGCCCCAGCATTTT.

The chain links TRBV29-1 to TRBJ1-2; TRBD1 might be the D (5 bases). With 4 bases removed from V and 4 bases from J, the gap between germline ends came to 10 bases. CDR3 length: 12 amino acids. Germline V CDR1 and CDR2: SQVTM, ANQGSEA. CDR3 DNA: TGCAGCGTTGGACAGACGGGCTATGGCTACACCTTC. It specifies CSVGQTGYGYTF.

This clonotype was found a few times. The chain has TRBV5-1 and TRBJ2-3, with D maybe TRBD2 (6 bases). CDR1 and CDR2 from the germline V gene are SGHRS and YFSETQ. V lost 5 bases, J lost 0 bases, and 19 bases lay in between. This CDR3 region has 17 residues. The CDR3 DNA follows: TGCGCCAGCAGTGCTTGGGACTTCAAGGCTAGCACAGATACGCAGTATTTT. Translation: CASSAWDFKASTDTQYF.

The V call is TRBV20-1, the J call TRBJ2-3; TRBD1 aligns across 9 bases. Germline V gene sequence: CDR1 DFQATT, CDR2 SNEGSKA (reference sequence). V shed 3 bases, J shed 0 bases, and the junction held 1 base outside the gene matches. The CDR3 covers 14 residues. CDR3 nucleotide sequence: TGCAGTGCTAGTGGGACAGGGAGCACAGATACGCAGTATTTT. It translates to CSASGTGSTDTQYF.

This clonotype has a handful of counts. This chain joins TRBV20-1 and TRBJ2-7; 12 positions agree with TRBD1. There are 14 residues in the CDR3. After removal of 6 bases from V and 1 base from J, the junction contained 4 bases not matched to a gene. Germline CDR1 and CDR2: DFQATT and SNEGSKA (reference sequence). The CDR3, as DNA: TGCAGTGCCTGGGGACAGGGGGCATCCTACGAGCAGTACTTC. Protein sequence: CSAWGQGASYEQYF.

V is TRBV12-3 or TRBV12-4 and J is TRBJ1-5; 10 bases align to TRBD1. The CDR3 is 16 residues long. The V gene end was trimmed by 5 bases and the J gene end by 6 bases; junction bases not matched to a gene: 10. Here the CDR3 reads CASSLGTGALPQPQHF. The DNA of the CDR3 is TGTGCCAGCAGTCTAGGGACAGGGGCGCTACCTCAGCCCCAGCATTTT.